Below are 15 T cell receptor beta chains sequenced from a single sample in a study of blood T cell repertoires in COVID-19. TCRdb keeps only in-frame clones here, not all; method: immunoSEQ multiplex PCR. The sample yields 87,000 or so clones, 88% seen once. The specimen sequenced was peripheral blood. All receptors come from a man at least 80 years old with acute or convalescent COVID-19.

V usage is TRBV7-3 and J usage is TRBJ2-7; perhaps TRBD1 as D (5 bases). The germline V gene has CDR1 SGHTA and CDR2 FQGTGA. Deletions cut 0 bases from V and 6 bases from J, with 9 bases between. The CDR3 sequence is 13 residues long. CDR3 coding DNA: TGTGCCAGCAGCTTAACGGGGCGAGCCGAGCAGTACTTC. Translating gives CASSLTGRAEQYF.

The chain links TRBV7-2 to TRBJ2-6; D is ambiguous. This CDR3 region has 13 residues. Per germline, CDR1 SGHTA and CDR2 FQGNSA. V gave up 7 bases and J gave up 3 bases, with 7 bases separating them. In nucleotides, the CDR3 is TGTGCCAGCACGCCGGGTGGGGCCAACGTCCTGACTTTC. Translation: CASTPGGANVLTF.

The chain recombines TRBV3-1 (or the pseudogene TRBV3-2) with TRBJ2-1, with D tentatively TRBD2 (5 bases). Germline CDR1 LGHDT, CDR2 YNNKEL (reference sequence). Trimming removed 5 bases from V and 7 bases from J, with 12 bases in between. The CDR3 is 13 residues long. The CDR3 sequence is CASSLDFVNEQFF. In DNA form, the CDR3 reads TGTGCCAGCAGCTTGGACTTCGTTAATGAGCAGTTCTTC.

The chain employs TRBV7-9 and TRBJ2-6; D is uncertain. Between the trimmed V and J ends, which lost 2 bases and 0 bases, there was a span of 5 bases. In germline, CDR1 is SEHNR, CDR2 FQNEAQ (reference sequence). This CDR3 spans 15 amino acids. Written as DNA, the CDR3 is TGTGCCAGCAGCTTATCGGGCTCTGGGGCCAACGTCCTGACTTTC. Its protein product is CASSLSGSGANVLTF.

The genes are TRBV6-5 and TRBJ2-7; TRBD1 matches at 9 bases. Germline trimming cut 4 bases from V and 0 bases from J; bases unmatched to any gene: 1. Germline values: CDR1 MNHEY, CDR2 SVGAGI. CDR3 size: 14 residues. The CDR3, as DNA: TGTGCCAGCAGTTTGACAGGGGGCTCCTACGAGCAGTACTTC. Residues: CASSLTGGSYEQYF.

The chain carries TRBV5-1 and TRBJ1-6, with TRBD1 as a possible D gene (5 bases). CDR3 length: 13 residues. V was clipped by 2 bases and J by 10 bases, with 10 bases between them. Looked up from germline, CDR1 is SGHRS and CDR2 is YFSETQ. CDR3 sequence reads: CASSLQVWSPLHF. CDR3 nucleotides: TGCGCCAGCAGCTTACAGGTCTGGTCACCCCTCCACTTT.

Remarks on this clone: This same CDR3 is encoded by further DNA sequences in the sample. CDR3 nucleotide sequence: TGTGCCAGCAGCCAAGTCGAGGGGAACACTGAAGCTTTCTTT. Amino acid sequence: CASSQVEGNTEAFF. The V and J genes are TRBV3-1 (or the pseudogene TRBV3-2) and TRBJ1-1; the D is unclear. Germline-derived CDR1 and CDR2 are LGHDT and YNNKEL (reference sequence). The CDR3 is 14 amino acids. V shed 1 base and J shed 1 base, with 7 bases lying between them.

The V gene is TRBV6-5, the J gene TRBJ2-7; 10 nucleotides agree with TRBD1. Trimming took 7 bases from V and 2 from J; bases not matched to a gene: 8. This CDR3 contains 15 residues. Germline CDR1 is MNHEY and CDR2 is SVGAGI. The CDR3 protein is CASIQRGQGTYEQYF. CDR3 DNA: TGTGCCAGCATCCAGAGGGGACAGGGGACCTACGAGCAGTACTTC.

The chain recombines TRBV9 with TRBJ1-2; possibly TRBD1 for D (5 bases). The V gene lost 3 bases and the J gene lost 1 base, with 19 bases spanning the gap. This CDR3 comprises 17 residues. Looked up from germline, CDR1 is SGDLS and CDR2 is YYNGEE. The CDR3 region has the DNA TGTGCCAGCAGCGCCGATGGACAAGTCCGAGTTAACTATGGCTACACCTTC. Translated, it gives CASSADGQVRVNYGYTF.

The V and J genes are TRBV7-2 and TRBJ1-1; D perhaps matches TRBD1 (5 bases). This CDR3 region has 13 residues. V was trimmed by 3 bases and J by 9 bases, leaving 14 bases between them. Germline V gene sequence: CDR1 SGHTA, CDR2 FQGNSA. This chain's CDR3 is CASSFPDRPQAFF. In DNA form, the CDR3 reads TGTGCCAGCAGCTTCCCCGACAGACCCCAAGCTTTCTTT.

A word on this clone: Other DNA sequences from this sample encode an identical CDR3 as well. The rearrangement uses TRBV7-3 and TRBJ2-1, with D perhaps matching TRBD2 (5 bases). There are 13 residues in the CDR3. CDR1 and CDR2 from the germline V gene are SGHTA and FQGTGA. V lost 5 bases and J lost 2, with 7 bases in between. The CDR3: CASSPGTYNEQFF. CDR3 coding DNA: TGTGCCAGCAGCCCGGGGACCTACAATGAGCAGTTCTTC.

This clone was seen only a few times. The chain employs TRBV27 and TRBJ1-6; 7 bases are a match to TRBD1. This CDR3 is 15 amino acids long. With 5 bases clipped from V and 9 bases from J, the junction kept 10 bases outside the gene matches. The germline CDR1 and CDR2 sequences are MNHEY and SMNVEV (reference sequence). This chain's CDR3 is CASSLRQGSISPLHF. The CDR3 coding sequence is TGTGCCAGCAGTCTCAGACAGGGATCGATTTCACCCCTCCACTTT.

The chain has TRBV27 and TRBJ2-1, with D unclear. The V end was cut by 3 bases, the J end by 10 bases, with 13 bases between. The CDR3 totals 13 residues. Germline V lookup: CDR1 MNHEY, CDR2 SMNVEV (reference sequence). In DNA, the CDR3 is TGTGCCAGCAGTTTTGGTTCCTCACGGGAGCAGTTCTTC. Translating gives CASSFGSSREQFF.

This chain uses TRBV5-5 with TRBJ1-1; D is unresolved. The CDR3 extends over 14 amino acids. Per the germline V gene, CDR1 is SGHKS and CDR2 is YYEKEE (reference sequence). The V end was cut by 2 bases, the J end by 11 bases, with 19 bases between. Here the CDR3 reads CASSLKPEGIKAFF. The CDR3 bases are TGTGCCAGCAGCTTAAAGCCAGAGGGCATTAAGGCTTTCTTT.

The chain has TRBV25-1 and TRBJ2-5, with a weak D call TRBD2 (6 bases). The CDR3 consists of 14 residues. Trimming took off 2 bases at V and 1 base at J, with 8 bases between the two ends. Germline V gene lookup returns CDR1 MGHDK and CDR2 SYGVNS. CDR3 region: CASSEGGIQETQYF. CDR3 DNA sequence: TGTGCCAGCAGTGAAGGGGGGATCCAAGAGACCCAGTACTTC.